Described below is a single TCR beta chain sequence and its context. These data originate in a study of blood T cell repertoires in COVID-19. About the study: The study drew acute and convalescent COVID-19 samples from the United States, Italy and Spain. T cells, B-cell-depleted T cells, or PBMCs supplied cDNA or gDNA.

In the study's own analysis: Reference gene primer amplification gave estimated nucleated cell counts. The protocol was immunoSEQ multiplex PCR, while the TCRdb copy is restricted to in-frame clones and leaves out a portion. V and J calls and clone size come straight from that table; D and trimming were deduced from the DNA. The table lists about 120,000 clones, 88% of them singletons. The clonotype originates from a woman aged 45-65 years with active or convalescent COVID-19. Sequencing was performed on peripheral blood.

This CDR3 reads CASSSTGMNTEAFF. The CDR3 nucleotides read TGTGCCAGCAGTTCCACAGGCATGAACACTGAAGCTTTCTTT. The gene calls are TRBV4-2 and TRBJ1-1; D is perhaps TRBD1 (5 bases). The CDR3 spans 14 residues. Germline loops: CDR1 LGHNA, CDR2 YNFKEQ. Trimming took 6 bases from V and 0 from J, leaving 11 bases between them.